The 10 T cell receptor beta chains listed next were all sequenced from one sample in a study of response to subunit inactivated influenza vaccine. Via MiXCR, TCRdb re-called the RT-PCR reads, giving one row per CDR3 protein. The sample consists of hundreds of thousands of distinct CDR3 sequences, 13% of them appearing once. Sequenced material: PBMCs from blood, taken around seven weeks after vaccination. These receptor sequences come from a man aged 50 to 59 who received an inactivated influenza vaccine.

The sample holds a few counts of this clonotype. This chain uses TRBV29-1 with TRBJ1-3; D unresolved. This CDR3 has 12 amino acids. Looked up from germline, CDR1 is SQVTM and CDR2 is ANQGSEA. The V end was cut by 4 bases, the J end by 0 bases, with 4 bases between. DNA for the CDR3: TGCAGCGTTGTTGGCTCTGGAAACACCATATATTTT. Protein product: CSVVGSGNTIYF.

This clonotype was seen more than once but under ten times. This sequence joins TRBV12-3 or TRBV12-4 and TRBJ2-2, with D perhaps matching TRBD2 (5 bases). V was shortened by 8 bases and J by 6 bases, with 25 bases between the two germline ends. The CDR3 has 17 amino acids. CDR3 nucleotide sequence: TGTGCCAGCGCTTTGGTCACACGAACAGAGAGGGCCGGGGAGCTGTTTTTT. Amino acid sequence: CASALVTRTERAGELFF.

This chain joins TRBV7-2 and TRBJ2-1; no clear D gene. This CDR3 contains 12 residues. The V and J ends lost 5 bases and 9 bases respectively, with 11 bases between them. Germline V gives CDR1 SGHTA, CDR2 FQGNSA. The CDR3 region is CASSADLGEQFF. The CDR3 DNA is TGTGCCAGCAGCGCAGACTTAGGTGAGCAGTTCTTC.

This clonotype was detected a few times. The rearrangement joins TRBV29-1 to TRBJ2-1; 9 bases are shared with TRBD1. Germline V CDR1 and CDR2: SQVTM, ANQGSEA. The CDR3 length is 14 residues. V shed 4 bases, J shed 7 bases, and the junction held 8 bases outside the gene matches. Written as DNA, the CDR3 is TGCAGCGTTGGTTTAACAGGGGGCCTGAATGAGCAGTTCTTC. Protein: CSVGLTGGLNEQFF.

This clonotype was observed a few times. The rearrangement uses TRBV7-2 and TRBJ2-2; 9 nucleotides line up with TRBD1. This CDR3 comprises 15 residues. Germline V gene sequence: CDR1 SGHTA, CDR2 FQGNSA. The J segment lost 5 bases and the V segment lost 5 bases, leaving 6 bases of the junction unmatched. The CDR3 is CASSKQGAQTGELFF. The CDR3 DNA is TGTGCCAGCAGCAAACAGGGGGCGCAAACCGGGGAGCTGTTTTTT.

The CDR3 coding sequence is TGTGCCAGCCAACAGGGCAAGGGAATAACTAATGAAAAACTGTTTTTT. Its protein product is CASQQGKGITNEKLFF. The chain is built from TRBV6-1 and TRBJ1-4; a possible D gene is TRBD1 (6 bases). CDR3 size: 16 residues. Trimming stripped 8 bases from V and 1 base from J, with 17 bases between. Germline V lookup: CDR1 MNHNS, CDR2 SASEGT.

The J gene is TRBJ2-7, the V gene TRBV29-1; 14 nucleotides match TRBD2. Trimming cost V 5 bases and J 1 base; bases outside gene matches: 4. The CDR3 sequence is 15 residues long. Germline values: CDR1 SQVTM, CDR2 ANQGSEA. Here the CDR3 reads CSVRRLAGGSYEQYF. For the CDR3, the DNA is TGCAGCGTTCGTCGACTAGCGGGAGGGTCCTACGAGCAGTACTTC.

In its sample, this clonotype was seen a few times. The chain has TRBV7-8 and TRBJ2-2; tentative D call: TRBD2 (6 bases). This CDR3 is 15 amino acids long. Trimming took off 2 bases at V and 6 bases at J, with 13 bases between the two ends. Germline V lookup: CDR1 SGHVS, CDR2 FQNEAQ. The CDR3 coding sequence is TGTGCCAGCAGCTTATCTAGCGTAGGGTCCGGGGAGCTGTTTTTT. Amino acid sequence: CASSLSSVGSGELFF.

This clonotype was seen at least ten times. The chain uses TRBV29-1 and TRBJ1-2, with a possible D match to TRBD1 (6 bases). Per germline, CDR1 SQVTM and CDR2 ANQGSEA. V was clipped by 4 bases and J by 2 bases, with 23 bases between them. The CDR3 length is 17 residues. CDR3: CSVVTGGPGTTNYGYTF. As DNA, the CDR3 is TGCAGCGTTGTGACCGGGGGGCCCGGGACAACCAACTATGGCTACACCTTC.

This chain links TRBV10-3 with TRBJ2-4, with a weak D call TRBD2 (5 bases). Trimming stripped 9 bases from V and 6 bases from J, with 9 bases between. There are 11 residues in the CDR3. From germline, CDR1 is ENHRY and CDR2 SYGVKD. This CDR3 reads CAIREGNIQYF. DNA of the CDR3: TGTGCCATTAGAGAGGGAAACATTCAGTACTTC.